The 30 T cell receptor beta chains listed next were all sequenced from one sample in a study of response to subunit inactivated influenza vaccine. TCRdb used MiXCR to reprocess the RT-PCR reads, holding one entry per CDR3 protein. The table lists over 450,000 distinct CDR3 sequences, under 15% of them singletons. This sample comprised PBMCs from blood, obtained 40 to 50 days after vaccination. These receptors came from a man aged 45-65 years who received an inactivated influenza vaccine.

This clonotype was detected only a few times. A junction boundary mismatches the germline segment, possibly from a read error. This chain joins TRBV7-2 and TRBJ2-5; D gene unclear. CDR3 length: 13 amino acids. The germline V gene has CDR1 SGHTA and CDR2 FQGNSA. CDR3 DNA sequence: TGTGCCAGCAGCTTTTCAAACCTCCGGCCCATCCACTTC. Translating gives CASSFSNLRPIHF.

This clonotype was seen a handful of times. As DNA, the CDR3 is TGTGCCAGCAGCGATACCGTCGGCCAGGGCCACACTGAAGCTTTCTTT. Its protein product is CASSDTVGQGHTEAFF. This chain links TRBV7-9 with TRBJ1-1; possible D gene TRBD1, 5 bases. Trimming left V 5 bases short and J 3 bases short, with 19 bases between. From germline, CDR1 is SEHNR and CDR2 FQNEAQ (reference sequence). This CDR3 is 16 amino acids long.

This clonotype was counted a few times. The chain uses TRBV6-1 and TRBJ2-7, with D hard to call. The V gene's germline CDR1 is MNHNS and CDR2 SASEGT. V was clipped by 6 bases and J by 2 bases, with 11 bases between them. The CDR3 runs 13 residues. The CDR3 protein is CASSITIAYEQYF. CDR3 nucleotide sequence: TGTGCCAGCAGCATAACTATCGCCTACGAGCAGTACTTC.

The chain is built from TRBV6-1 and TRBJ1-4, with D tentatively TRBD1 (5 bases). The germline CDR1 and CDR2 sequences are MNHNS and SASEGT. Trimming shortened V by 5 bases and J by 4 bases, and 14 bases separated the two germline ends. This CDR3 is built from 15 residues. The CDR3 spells CASSPEGLVNEKLFF. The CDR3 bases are TGTGCCAGCAGTCCCGAGGGGCTCGTTAATGAAAAACTGTTTTTT.

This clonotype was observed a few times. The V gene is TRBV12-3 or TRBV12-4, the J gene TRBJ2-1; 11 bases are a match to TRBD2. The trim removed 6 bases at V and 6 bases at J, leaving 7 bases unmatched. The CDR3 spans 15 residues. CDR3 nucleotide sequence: TGTGCCAGCAGCCCCCAACTAGCGGGAGTCAATGAGCAGTTCTTC. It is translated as CASSPQLAGVNEQFF.

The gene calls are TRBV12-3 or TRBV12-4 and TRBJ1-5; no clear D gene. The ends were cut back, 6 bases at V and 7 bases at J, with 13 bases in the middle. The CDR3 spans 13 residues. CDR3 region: CASSLPFGQPQHF. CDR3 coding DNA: TGTGCCAGCAGCCTCCCATTCGGGCAGCCCCAGCATTTT.

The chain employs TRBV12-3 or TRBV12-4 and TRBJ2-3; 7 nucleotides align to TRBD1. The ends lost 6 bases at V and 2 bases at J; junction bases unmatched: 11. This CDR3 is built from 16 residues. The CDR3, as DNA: TGTGCCAGCAGCTCCCGCCGGGACAGATTCACAGATACGCAGTATTTT. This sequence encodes CASSSRRDRFTDTQYF.

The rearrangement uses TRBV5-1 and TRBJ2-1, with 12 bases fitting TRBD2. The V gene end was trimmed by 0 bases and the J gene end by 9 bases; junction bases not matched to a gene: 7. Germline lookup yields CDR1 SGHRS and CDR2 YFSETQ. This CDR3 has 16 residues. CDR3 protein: CASSLGSSGGALEQFF. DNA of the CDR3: TGCGCCAGCAGCTTGGGTTCTAGCGGGGGGGCCCTTGAGCAGTTCTTC.

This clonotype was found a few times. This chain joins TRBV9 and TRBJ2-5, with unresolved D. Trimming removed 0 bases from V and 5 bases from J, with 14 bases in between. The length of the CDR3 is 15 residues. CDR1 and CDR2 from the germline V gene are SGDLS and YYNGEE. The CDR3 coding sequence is TGTGCCAGCAGCGTAGAGGCTCGCCTTGGCGAGACCCAGTACTTC. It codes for CASSVEARLGETQYF. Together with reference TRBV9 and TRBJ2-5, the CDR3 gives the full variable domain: DSGVTQTPKHLITATGQRVTLRCSPRSGDLSVYWYQQSLDQGLQFLIQYYNGEERAKGNILERFSAQQFPDLHSELNLSSLELGDSALYFCASSVEARLGETQYFGPGTRLLVL.

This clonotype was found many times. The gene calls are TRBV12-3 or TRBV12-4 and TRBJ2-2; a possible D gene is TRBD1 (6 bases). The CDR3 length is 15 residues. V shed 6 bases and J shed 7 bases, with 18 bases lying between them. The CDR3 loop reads CASRPLQGGGGELFF. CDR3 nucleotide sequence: TGTGCCAGCAGACCCTTACAGGGTGGAGGCGGGGAGCTGTTTTTT.

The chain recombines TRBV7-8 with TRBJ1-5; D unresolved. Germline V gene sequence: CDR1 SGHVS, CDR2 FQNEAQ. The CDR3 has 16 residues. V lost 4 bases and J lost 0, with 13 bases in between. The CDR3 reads CASSSAGLYSNQPQHF. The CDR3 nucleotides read TGTGCCAGCAGCTCCGCAGGCCTCTATAGCAATCAGCCCCAGCATTTT.

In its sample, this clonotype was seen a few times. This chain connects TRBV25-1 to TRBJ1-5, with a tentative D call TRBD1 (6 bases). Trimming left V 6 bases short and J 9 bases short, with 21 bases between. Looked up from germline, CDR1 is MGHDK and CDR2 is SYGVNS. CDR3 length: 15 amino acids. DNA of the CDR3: TGTGCCAGCAGCGGGGGAGGGGGTGGAGCTGGGCCCCAGCATTTT. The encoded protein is CASSGGGGGAGPQHF. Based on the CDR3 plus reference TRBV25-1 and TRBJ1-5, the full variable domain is EADIYQTPRYLVIGTGKKITLECSQTMGHDKMYWYQQDPGMELHLIHYSYGVNSTEKGDLSSESTVSRIRTEHFPLTLESARPSHTSQYLCASSGGGGGAGPQHFGDGTRLSIL.

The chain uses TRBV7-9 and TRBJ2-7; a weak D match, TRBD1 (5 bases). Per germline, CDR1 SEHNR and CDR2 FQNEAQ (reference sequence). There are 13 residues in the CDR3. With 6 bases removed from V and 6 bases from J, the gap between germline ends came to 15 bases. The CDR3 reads CASSSGYGSEQYF. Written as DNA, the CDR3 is TGTGCCAGCAGTTCAGGGTACGGTAGCGAGCAGTACTTC. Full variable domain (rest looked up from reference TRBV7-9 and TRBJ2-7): DTGVSQNPRHKITKRGQNVTFRCDPISEHNRLYWYRQTLGQGPEFLTYFQNEAQLEKSRLLSDRFSAERPKGSFSTLEIQRTEQGDSAMYLCASSSGYGSEQYFGPGTRLTVT.

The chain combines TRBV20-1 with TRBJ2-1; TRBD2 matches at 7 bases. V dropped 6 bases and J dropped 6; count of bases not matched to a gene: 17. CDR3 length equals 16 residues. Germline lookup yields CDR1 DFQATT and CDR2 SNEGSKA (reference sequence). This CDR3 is CSAPLPSGTKGNEQFF. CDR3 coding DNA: TGCAGTGCACCCCTCCCCAGCGGGACGAAGGGCAATGAGCAGTTCTTC.

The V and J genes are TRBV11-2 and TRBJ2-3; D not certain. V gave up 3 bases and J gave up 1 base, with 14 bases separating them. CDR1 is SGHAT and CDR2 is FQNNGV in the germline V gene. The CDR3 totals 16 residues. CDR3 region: CASSFVVAPRTDTQYF. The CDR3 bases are TGTGCCAGCAGCTTCGTTGTAGCCCCCCGCACAGATACGCAGTATTTT.

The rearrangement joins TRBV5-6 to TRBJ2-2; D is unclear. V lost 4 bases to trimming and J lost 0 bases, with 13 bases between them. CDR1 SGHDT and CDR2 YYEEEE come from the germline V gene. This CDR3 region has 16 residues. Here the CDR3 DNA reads TGTGCCAGCAGCCCCCTCATGGGGACGAACACCGGGGAGCTGTTTTTT. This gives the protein CASSPLMGTNTGELFF.

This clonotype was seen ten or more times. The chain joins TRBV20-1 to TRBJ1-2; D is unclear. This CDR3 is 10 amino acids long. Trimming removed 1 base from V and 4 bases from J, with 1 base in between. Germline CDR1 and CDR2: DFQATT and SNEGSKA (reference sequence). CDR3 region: CSARAYGYTF. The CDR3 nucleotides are TGCAGTGCTAGAGCCTATGGCTACACCTTC.

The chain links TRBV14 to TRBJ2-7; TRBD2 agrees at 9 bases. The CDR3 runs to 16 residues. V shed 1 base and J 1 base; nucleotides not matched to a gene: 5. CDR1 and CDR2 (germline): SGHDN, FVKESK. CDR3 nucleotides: TGTGCCAGCAGCCAAGGATCTAGCGGGGCTTCCTACGAGCAGTACTTC. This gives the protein CASSQGSSGASYEQYF.

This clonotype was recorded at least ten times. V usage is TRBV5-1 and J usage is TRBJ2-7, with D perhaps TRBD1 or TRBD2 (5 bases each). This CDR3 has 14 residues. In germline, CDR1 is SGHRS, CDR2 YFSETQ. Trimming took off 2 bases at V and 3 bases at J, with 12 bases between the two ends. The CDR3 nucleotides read TGCGCCAGCAGCTTCGGGGCGGCATTCTACGAGCAGTACTTC. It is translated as CASSFGAAFYEQYF.

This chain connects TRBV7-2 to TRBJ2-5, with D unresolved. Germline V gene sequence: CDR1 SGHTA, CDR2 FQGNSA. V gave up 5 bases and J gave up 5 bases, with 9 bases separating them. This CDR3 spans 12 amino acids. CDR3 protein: CASSTPGETQYF. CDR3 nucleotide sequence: TGTGCCAGCAGCACCCCCGGGGAGACCCAGTACTTC.

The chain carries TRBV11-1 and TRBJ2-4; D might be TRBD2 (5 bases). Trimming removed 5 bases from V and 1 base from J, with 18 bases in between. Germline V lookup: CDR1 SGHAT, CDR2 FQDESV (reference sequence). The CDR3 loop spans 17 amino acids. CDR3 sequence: CASSPEGGLRAKNIQYF. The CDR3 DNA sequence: TGTGCCAGCAGCCCCGAGGGCGGCTTAAGGGCCAAAAACATTCAGTACTTC.

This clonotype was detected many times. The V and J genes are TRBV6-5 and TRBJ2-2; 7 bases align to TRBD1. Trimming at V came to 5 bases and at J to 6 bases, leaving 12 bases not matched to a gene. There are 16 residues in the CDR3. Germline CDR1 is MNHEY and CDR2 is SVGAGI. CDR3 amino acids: CASSLLGQPDPGELFF. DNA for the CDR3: TGTGCCAGCAGTCTACTGGGACAGCCGGATCCCGGGGAGCTGTTTTTT.

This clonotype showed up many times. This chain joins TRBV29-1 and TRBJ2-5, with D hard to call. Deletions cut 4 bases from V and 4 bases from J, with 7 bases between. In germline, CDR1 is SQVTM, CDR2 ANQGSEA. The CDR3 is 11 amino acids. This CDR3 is CSVGTIETQYF. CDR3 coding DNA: TGCAGCGTTGGTACTATAGAGACCCAGTACTTC. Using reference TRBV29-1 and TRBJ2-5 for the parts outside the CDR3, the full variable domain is SAVISQKPSRDICQRGTSLTIQCQVDSQVTMMFWYRQQPGQSLTLIATANQGSEATYESGFVIDKFPISRPNLTFSTLTVSNMSPEDSSIYLCSVGTIETQYFGPGTRLLVL.

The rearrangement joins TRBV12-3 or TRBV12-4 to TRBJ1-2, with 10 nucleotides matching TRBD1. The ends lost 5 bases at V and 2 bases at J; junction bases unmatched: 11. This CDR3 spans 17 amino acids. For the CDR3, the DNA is TGTGCCAGCAGTCCCGCCCTCCCGGGACAGGGGAACTATGGCTACACCTTC. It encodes CASSPALPGQGNYGYTF.

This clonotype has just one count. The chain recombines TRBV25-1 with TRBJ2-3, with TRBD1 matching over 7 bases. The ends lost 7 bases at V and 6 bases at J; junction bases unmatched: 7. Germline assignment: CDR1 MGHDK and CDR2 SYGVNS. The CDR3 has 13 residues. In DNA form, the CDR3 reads TGTGCCAGCATGCTGGACAGGATCGATACGCAGTATTTT. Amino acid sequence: CASMLDRIDTQYF.

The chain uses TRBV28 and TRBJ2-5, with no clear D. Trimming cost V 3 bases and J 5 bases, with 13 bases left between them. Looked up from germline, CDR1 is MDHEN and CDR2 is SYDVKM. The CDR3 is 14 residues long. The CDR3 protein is CASSLLLLGETQYF. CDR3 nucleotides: TGTGCCAGCAGTTTGTTGCTGCTCGGGGAGACCCAGTACTTC. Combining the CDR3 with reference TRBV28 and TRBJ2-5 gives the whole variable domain DVKVTQSSRYLVKRTGEKVFLECVQDMDHENMFWYRQDPGLGLRLIYFSYDVKMKEKGDIPEGYSVSREKKERFSLILESASTNQTSMYLCASSLLLLGETQYFGPGTRLLVL.

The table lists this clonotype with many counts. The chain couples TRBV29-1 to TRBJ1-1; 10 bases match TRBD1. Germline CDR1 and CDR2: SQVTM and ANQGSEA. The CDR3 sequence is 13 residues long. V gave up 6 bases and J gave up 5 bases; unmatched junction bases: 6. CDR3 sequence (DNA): TGCAGCGTAACCGGGACAGGGGAGACTGAAGCTTTCTTT. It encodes CSVTGTGETEAFF. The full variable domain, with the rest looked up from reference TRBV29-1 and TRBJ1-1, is SAVISQKPSRDICQRGTSLTIQCQVDSQVTMMFWYRQQPGQSLTLIATANQGSEATYESGFVIDKFPISRPNLTFSTLTVSNMSPEDSSIYLCSVTGTGETEAFFGQGTRLTVV.

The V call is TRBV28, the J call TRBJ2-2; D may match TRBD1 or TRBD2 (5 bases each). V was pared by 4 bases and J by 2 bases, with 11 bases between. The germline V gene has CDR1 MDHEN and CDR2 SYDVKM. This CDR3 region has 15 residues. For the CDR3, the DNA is TGTGCCAGCAGTTATGCAGGGAGTAACACCGGGGAGCTGTTTTTT. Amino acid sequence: CASSYAGSNTGELFF.

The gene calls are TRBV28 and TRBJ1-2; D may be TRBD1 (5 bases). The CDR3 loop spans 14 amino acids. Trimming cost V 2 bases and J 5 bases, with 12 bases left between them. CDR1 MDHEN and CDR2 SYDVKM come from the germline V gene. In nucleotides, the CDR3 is TGTGCCAGCAGTTTAGGGGGAGCAGTGTATGGCTACACCTTC. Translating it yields CASSLGGAVYGYTF.

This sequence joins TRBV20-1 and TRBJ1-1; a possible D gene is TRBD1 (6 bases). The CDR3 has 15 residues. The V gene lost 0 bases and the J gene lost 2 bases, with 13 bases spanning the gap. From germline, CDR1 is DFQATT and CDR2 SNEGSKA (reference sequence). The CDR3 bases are TGCAGTGCTAGAGATCTGGGGGGCTCTAACACTGAAGCTTTCTTT. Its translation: CSARDLGGSNTEAFF.